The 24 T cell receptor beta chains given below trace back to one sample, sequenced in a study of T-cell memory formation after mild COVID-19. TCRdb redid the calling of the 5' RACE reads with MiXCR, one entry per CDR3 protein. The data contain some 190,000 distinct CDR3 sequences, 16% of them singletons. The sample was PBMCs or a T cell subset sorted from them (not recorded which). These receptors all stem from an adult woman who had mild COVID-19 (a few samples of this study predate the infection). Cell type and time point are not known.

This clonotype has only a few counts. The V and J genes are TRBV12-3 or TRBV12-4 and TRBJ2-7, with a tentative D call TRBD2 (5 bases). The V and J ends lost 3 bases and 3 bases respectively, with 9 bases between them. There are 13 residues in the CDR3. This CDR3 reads CASSFRDVYEQYF. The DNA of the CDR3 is TGTGCCAGCAGTTTCCGGGATGTCTACGAGCAGTACTTC.

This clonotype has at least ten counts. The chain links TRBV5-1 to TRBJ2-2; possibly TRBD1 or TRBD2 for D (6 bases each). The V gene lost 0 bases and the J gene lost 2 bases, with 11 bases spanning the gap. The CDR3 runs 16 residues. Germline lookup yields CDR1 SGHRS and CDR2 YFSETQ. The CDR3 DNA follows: TGCGCCAGCAGCTTGGGGCCGGGGGCTAACACCGGGGAGCTGTTTTTT. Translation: CASSLGPGANTGELFF.

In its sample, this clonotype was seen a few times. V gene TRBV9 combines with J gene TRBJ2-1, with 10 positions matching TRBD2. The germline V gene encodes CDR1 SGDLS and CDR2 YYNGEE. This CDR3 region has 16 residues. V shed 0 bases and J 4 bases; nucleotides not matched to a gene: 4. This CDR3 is CASSVGSGGVYNEQFF. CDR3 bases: TGTGCCAGCAGCGTAGGAAGCGGGGGGGTTTACAATGAGCAGTTCTTC.

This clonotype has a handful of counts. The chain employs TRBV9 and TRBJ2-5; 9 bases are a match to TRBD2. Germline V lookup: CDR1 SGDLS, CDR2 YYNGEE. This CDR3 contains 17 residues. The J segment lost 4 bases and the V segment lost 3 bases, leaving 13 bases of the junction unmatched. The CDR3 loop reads CASSARRKAGGSETQYF. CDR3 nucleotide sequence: TGTGCCAGCAGCGCCCGCCGGAAGGCGGGGGGGTCAGAGACCCAGTACTTC. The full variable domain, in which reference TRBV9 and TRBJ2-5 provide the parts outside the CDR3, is DSGVTQTPKHLITATGQRVTLRCSPRSGDLSVYWYQQSLDQGLQFLIQYYNGEERAKGNILERFSAQQFPDLHSELNLSSLELGDSALYFCASSARRKAGGSETQYFGPGTRLLVL.

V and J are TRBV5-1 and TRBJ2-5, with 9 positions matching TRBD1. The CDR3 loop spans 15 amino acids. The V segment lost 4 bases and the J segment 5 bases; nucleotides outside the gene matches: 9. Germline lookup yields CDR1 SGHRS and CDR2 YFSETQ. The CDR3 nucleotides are TGCGCCAGCAGCATCCGGACAGGGGATTACGAGACCCAGTACTTC. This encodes CASSIRTGDYETQYF. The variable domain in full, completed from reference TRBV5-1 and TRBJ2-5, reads KAGVTQTPRYLIKTRGQQVTLSCSPISGHRSVSWYQQTPGQGLQFLFEYFSETQRNKGNFPGRFSGRQFSNSRSEMNVSTLELGDSALYLCASSIRTGDYETQYFGPGTRLLVL.

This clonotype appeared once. CDR3 coding DNA: TGCAGTGCCCCCGGCCTTAGGGGGTTTGGGGGCTACACCTTC. Translation gives CSAPGLRGFGGYTF. The rearrangement uses TRBV20-1 and TRBJ1-2, with D perhaps matching TRBD1 (6 bases). This CDR3 has 14 residues. CDR1 is DFQATT and CDR2 is SNEGSKA in the germline V gene (reference sequence). Trimming cost V 6 bases and J 8 bases, with 22 bases left between them.

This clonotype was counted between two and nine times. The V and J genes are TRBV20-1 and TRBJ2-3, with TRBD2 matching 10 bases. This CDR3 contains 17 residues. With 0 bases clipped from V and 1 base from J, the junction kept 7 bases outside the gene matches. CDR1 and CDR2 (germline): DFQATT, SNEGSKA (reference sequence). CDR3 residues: CSARDASGSRGTDTQYF. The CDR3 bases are TGCAGTGCTAGAGATGCTAGCGGGAGTAGGGGCACAGATACGCAGTATTTT.

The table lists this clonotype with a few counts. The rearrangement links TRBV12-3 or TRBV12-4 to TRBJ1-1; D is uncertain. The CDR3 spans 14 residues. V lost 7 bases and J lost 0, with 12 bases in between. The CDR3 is CASTGPALNTEAFF. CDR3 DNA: TGTGCCAGCACTGGCCCGGCCTTGAACACTGAAGCTTTCTTT.

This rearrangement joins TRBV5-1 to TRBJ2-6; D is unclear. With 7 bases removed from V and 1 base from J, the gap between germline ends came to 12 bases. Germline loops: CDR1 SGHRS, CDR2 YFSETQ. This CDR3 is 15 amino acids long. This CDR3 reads CASEGFGSGANVLTF. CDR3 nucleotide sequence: TGCGCCAGCGAAGGGTTCGGGTCTGGGGCCAACGTCCTGACTTTC.

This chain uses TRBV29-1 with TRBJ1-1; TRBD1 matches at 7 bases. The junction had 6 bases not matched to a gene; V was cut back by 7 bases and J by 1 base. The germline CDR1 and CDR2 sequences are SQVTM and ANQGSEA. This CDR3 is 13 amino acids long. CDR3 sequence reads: CSATGMGNTEAFF. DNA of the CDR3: TGCAGCGCGACAGGGATGGGGAACACTGAAGCTTTCTTT.

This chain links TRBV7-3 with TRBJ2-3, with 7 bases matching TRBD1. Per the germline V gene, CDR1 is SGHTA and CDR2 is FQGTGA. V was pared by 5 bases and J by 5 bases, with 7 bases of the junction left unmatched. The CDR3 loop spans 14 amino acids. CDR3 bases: TGTGCCAGCAGCCCAAGACAGGGTGGAGATACGCAGTATTTT. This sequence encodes CASSPRQGGDTQYF.

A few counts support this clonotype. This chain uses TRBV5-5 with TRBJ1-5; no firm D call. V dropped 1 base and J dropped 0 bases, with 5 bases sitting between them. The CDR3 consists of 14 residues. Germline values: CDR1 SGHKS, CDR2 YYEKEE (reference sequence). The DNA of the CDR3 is TGTGCCAGCAGCTTGTGGGATAGCAATCAGCCCCAGCATTTT. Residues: CASSLWDSNQPQHF. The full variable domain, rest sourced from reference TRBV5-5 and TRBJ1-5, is DAGVTQSPTHLIKTRGQQVTLRCSPISGHKSVSWYQQVLGQGPQFIFQYYEKEERGRGNFPDRFSARQFPNYSSELNVNALLLGDSALYLCASSLWDSNQPQHFGDGTRLSIL.

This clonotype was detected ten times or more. The CDR3 sequence: CASSEGHGTDTQYF. CDR3 nucleotide sequence: TGCGCCAGCAGCGAGGGACACGGCACAGATACGCAGTATTTT. This chain joins TRBV5-1 and TRBJ2-3, with D tentatively TRBD1 (6 bases). CDR3 size: 14 residues. Germline V CDR1 and CDR2: SGHRS, YFSETQ. The V and J ends lost 4 bases and 1 base respectively, with 10 bases between them. Looking up the rest from reference TRBV5-1 and TRBJ2-3 gives the full variable domain: KAGVTQTPRYLIKTRGQQVTLSCSPISGHRSVSWYQQTPGQGLQFLFEYFSETQRNKGNFPGRFSGRQFSNSRSEMNVSTLELGDSALYLCASSEGHGTDTQYFGPGTRLTVL.

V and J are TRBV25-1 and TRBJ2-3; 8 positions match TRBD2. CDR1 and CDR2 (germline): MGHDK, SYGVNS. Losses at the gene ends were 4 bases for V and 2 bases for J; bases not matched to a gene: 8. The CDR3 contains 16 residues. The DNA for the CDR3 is TGTGCCAGCAGTGGGGTAGCGGGGAGATTCACAGATACGCAGTATTTT. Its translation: CASSGVAGRFTDTQYF.

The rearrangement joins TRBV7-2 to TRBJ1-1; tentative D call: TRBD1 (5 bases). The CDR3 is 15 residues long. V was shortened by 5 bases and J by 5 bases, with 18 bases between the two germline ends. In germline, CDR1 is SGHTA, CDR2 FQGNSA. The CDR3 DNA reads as TGTGCCAGCAGCCCTTTGATGGGGGGAGCGACTGAAGCTTTCTTT. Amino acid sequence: CASSPLMGGATEAFF.

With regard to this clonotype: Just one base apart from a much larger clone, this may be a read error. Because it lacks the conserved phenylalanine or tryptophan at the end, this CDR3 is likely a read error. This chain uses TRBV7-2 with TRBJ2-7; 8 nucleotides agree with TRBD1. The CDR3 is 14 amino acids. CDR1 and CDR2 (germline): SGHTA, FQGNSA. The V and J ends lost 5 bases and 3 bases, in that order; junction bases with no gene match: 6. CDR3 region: CASSPGQANYEQYL. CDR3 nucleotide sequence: TGTGCCAGCAGCCCGGGACAGGCTAACTACGAGCAGTACTTA.

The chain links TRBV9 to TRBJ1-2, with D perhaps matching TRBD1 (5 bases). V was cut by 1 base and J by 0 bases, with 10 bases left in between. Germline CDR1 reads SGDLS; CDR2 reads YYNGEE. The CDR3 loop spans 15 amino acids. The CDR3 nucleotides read TGTGCCAGCAGCGTATCTACAGGAGCTAACTATGGCTACACCTTC. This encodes CASSVSTGANYGYTF.

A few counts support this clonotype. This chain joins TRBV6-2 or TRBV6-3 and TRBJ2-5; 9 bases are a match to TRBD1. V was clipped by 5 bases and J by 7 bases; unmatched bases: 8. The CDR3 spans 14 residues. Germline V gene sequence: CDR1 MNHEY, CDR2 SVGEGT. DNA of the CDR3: TGTGCCAGCAGTAGCGTACAGGGGGCTGTGACCCAGTACTTC. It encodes CASSSVQGAVTQYF.

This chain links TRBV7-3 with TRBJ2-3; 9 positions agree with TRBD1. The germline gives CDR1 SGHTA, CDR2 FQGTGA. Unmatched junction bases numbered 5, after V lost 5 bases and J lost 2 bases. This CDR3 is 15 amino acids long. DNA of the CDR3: TGTGCCAGCAGCCGGGGACAGGGAAACACAGATACGCAGTATTTT. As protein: CASSRGQGNTDTQYF.

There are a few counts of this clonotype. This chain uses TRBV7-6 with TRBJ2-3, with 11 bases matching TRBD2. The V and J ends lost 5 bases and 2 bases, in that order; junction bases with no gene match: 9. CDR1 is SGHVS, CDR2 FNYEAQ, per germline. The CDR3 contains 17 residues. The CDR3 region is CASSPLAGGASTDTQYF. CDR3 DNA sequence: TGTGCCAGCAGCCCGCTAGCGGGAGGAGCCTCCACAGATACGCAGTATTTT. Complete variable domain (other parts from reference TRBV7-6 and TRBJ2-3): GAGVSQSPRYKVTKRGQDVALRCDPISGHVSLYWYRQALGQGPEFLTYFNYEAQQDKSGLPNDRFSAERPEGSISTLTIQRTEQRDSAMYRCASSPLAGGASTDTQYFGPGTRLTVL.

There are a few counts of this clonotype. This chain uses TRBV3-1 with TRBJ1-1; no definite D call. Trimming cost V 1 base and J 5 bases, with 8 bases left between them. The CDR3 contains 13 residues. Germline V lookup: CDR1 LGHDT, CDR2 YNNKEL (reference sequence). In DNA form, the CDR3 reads TGTGCCAGCAGCCAAGTTTCGAGGACTGAAGCTTTCTTT. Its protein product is CASSQVSRTEAFF. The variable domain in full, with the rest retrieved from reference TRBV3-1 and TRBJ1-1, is DTAVSQTPKYLVTQMGNDKSIKCEQNLGHDTMYWYKQDSKKFLKIMFSYNNKELIINETVPNRFSPKSPDKAHLNLHINSLELGDSAVYFCASSQVSRTEAFFGQGTRLTVV.

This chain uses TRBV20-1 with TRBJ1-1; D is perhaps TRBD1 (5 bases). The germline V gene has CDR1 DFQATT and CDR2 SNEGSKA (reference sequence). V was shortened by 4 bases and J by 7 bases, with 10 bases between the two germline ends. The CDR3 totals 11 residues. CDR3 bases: TGCAGTGCTATTCCCGGGGGTGAAGCTTTCTTT. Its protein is CSAIPGGEAFF.

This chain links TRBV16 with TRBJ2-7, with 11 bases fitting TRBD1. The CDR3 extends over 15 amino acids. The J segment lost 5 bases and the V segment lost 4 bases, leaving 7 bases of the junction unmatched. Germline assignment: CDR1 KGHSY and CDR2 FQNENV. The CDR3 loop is CASSPGTGGKNEQYF. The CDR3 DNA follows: TGTGCCAGCAGCCCTGGGACAGGGGGGAAAAACGAGCAGTACTTC.

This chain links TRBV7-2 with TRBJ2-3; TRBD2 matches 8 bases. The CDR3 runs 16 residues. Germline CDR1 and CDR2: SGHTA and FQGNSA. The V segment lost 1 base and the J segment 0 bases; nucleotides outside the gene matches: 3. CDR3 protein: CASSLGTSRSTDTQYF. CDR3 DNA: TGTGCCAGCAGCTTAGGGACTAGCCGTAGCACAGATACGCAGTATTTT.